The entry below gives a single T cell receptor beta chain sequence along with its context. Its antigen is still unknown. TCRdb keeps only in-frame clones here, not all; method: immunoSEQ multiplex PCR. Among 150,000 to 200,000 clones, 85% to 95% were seen once, and the ten largest hold roughly 10%. This entry belongs to a study of T cell responses to AZD1222 COVID-19 vaccine. Overall study results and limits: Clonal diversity was possibly underestimated, and the donors were mostly white British, with more females. Reports indicate that nearly half of spike-specific TCRs are directed at unmutated variant regions.

CDR1 and CDR2 (germline): MNHNS, SASEGT. The CDR3 runs to 16 residues. J lost 0 bases, V lost 4 bases, and 9 bases had no gene match. The source was peripheral blood, collected on day 0 of AZD1222 vaccination. This receptor was identified in an adult in good health. The chain uses TRBV6-1 and TRBJ2-7; 7 nucleotides match TRBD2. CDR3 residues: CASSVWLADSSYEQYF. CDR3 coding DNA: TGTGCCAGCAGTGTTTGGCTAGCGGATAGCTCCTACGAGCAGTACTTC.